This T cell receptor (beta chain) stems from a study of OX40 agonist ivuxolimab in advanced cancers. Study summary: Three partial responders included one hepatocellular carcinoma patient and two cutaneous melanoma patients.

The data were produced by immunoSEQ multiplex PCR, yet TCRdb's version contains in-frame clones alone and is incomplete. The table has around 74,000 clones, 85% to 95% seen once; the top ten hold around 10%. Study-wide results and limits: Researchers did not establish what antigens the expanded peripheral T cells target. Expanded clones were, on average, more numerous among CD8+ T cells than CD4+. Blood T cells, both CD4+ and CD8+, expanded clonally by week 6 at 0.1 to 3.0 mg/kg.

The V gene end was trimmed by 9 bases and the J gene end by 2 bases; junction bases not matched to a gene: 10. The CDR3 has 14 amino acids. Looked up from germline, CDR1 is SNHLY and CDR2 is FYNNEI. Turning to this clone: Its antigen is still unknown.

The chain joins TRBV2 to TRBJ2-7; 7 bases are a match to TRBD1. The sequence derives from an adult with an advanced solid tumor such as melanoma, head and neck, liver or kidney cancer. The sequenced sample was CD4+ or CD8+ T cells sorted from blood, obtained in a trial of the OX40 agonist ivuxolimab. The CDR3 spells CASDSRDSPYEQYF. As DNA, the CDR3 is TGTGCCAGTGACAGCCGGGACAGTCCCTACGAGCAGTACTTC.